One sample yielded the 2 T cell receptor beta chains listed below, sequenced in a study of T cell repertoires in cytomegalovirus infection. Each CDR3 protein is one row after TCRdb ran MiXCR on the reads. The sample lists fewer than 250,000 distinct CDR3 sequences, more than 9% seen once, with approximately 1.8% in the top ten. The sequenced sample consisted of PBMCs. These receptors were collected from a human donor in good health (CMV status not recorded). Some clones in this sample may be carry-over from other donors' samples.

This clonotype was seen a few times. V gene TRBV15 combines with J gene TRBJ2-2; a possible D gene is TRBD1 (6 bases). The CDR3 is 15 amino acids. Germline-derived CDR1 and CDR2 are LNHNV and YYDKDF (reference sequence). The V end lost 3 bases, the J end lost 5 bases, and 13 bases lay between the germline ends. The CDR3 here is CATSRETRGTGELFF. The CDR3 nucleotides read TGTGCCACCAGCAGGGAGACCAGGGGAACCGGGGAGCTGTTTTTT.

At least ten counts were recorded for this clonotype. The chain uses TRBV11-3 and TRBJ2-7; D might be TRBD1 (5 bases). The CDR3 runs to 14 residues. Germline values: CDR1 SGHNT, CDR2 YENEEA. Trimming shortened V by 1 base and J by 3 bases, and 10 bases separated the two germline ends. CDR3 loop: CASSLGDSSYEQYF. CDR3 nucleotides: TGTGCCAGCAGCTTAGGCGACAGCAGCTACGAGCAGTACTTC.